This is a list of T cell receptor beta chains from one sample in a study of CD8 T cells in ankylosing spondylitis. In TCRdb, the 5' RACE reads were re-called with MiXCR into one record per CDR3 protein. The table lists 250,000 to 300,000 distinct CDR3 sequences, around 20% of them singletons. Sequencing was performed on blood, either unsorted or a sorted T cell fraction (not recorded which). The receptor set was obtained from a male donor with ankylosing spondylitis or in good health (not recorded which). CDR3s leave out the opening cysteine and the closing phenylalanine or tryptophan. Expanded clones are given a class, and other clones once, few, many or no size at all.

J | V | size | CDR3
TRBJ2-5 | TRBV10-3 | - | AINPGGEETQY
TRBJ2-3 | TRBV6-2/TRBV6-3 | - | ASTPRGTDTQY
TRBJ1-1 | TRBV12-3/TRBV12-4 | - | ASSGTGPVTNTEAF
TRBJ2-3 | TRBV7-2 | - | ASTSPGTDTQY
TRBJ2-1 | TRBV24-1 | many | ATSDETGINEQF
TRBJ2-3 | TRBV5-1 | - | ASSFPSGMGDTQY
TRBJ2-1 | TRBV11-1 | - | ASSVTEPSGGALDEQF
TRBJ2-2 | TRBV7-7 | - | ASSFRLNTGELF
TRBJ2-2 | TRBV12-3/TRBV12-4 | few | ASSYPPSGRGGELF
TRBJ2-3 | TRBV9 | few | ASSVTGYSTDTQY
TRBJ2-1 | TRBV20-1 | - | SAIRRTSGSYEQF
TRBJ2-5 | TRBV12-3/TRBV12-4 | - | ASVVGLGETQY
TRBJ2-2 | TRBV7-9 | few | ASSLQDPNTGELF
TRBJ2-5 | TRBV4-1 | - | ASSHPSSGSFETQY
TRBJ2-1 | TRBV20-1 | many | SASGGRFEQF
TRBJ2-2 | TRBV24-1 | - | ATSDLGGFDTGELF
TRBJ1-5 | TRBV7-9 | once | ASSRQAGQPQH
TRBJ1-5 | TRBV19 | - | ASSIFGGRGNQPQH
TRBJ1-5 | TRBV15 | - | ATSRDSGDRFNQPQH
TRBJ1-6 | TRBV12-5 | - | ASGLVGAPLH
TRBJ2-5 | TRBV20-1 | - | SAETPGGQETQY
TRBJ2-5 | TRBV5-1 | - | ASRVLGQETQY
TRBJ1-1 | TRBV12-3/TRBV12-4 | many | ASSQTGRTEAF
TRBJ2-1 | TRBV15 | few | ATSRDTWTERHNEQF
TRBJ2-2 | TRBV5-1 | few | ASRFDRARELF
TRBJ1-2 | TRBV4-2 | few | ASSQDRRAFNYGYT
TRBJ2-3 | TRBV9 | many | ASSSRSAGSTDTQY
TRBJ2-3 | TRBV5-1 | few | ASSLDAGVSTDTQY
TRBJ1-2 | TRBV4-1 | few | ASSPGTGNGGGYT
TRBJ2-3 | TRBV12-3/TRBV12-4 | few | ASSPTSGGPDTQY
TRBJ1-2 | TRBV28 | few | ASSSGGGGVYGYT
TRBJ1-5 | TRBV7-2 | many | ASSPFTGEPQH
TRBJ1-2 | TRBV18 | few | ASSPELNYGYT
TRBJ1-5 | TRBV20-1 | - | SAGSPGTPRVSNQPQH
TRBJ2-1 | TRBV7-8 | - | ASSLGLAEQF
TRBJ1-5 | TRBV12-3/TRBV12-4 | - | ASSPGLNQPQH
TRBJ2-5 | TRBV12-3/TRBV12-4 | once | ASSLGEGETQY
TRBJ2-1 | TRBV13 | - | ASSLTGGLNNEQF
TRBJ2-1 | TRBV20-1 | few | SAPDGLGSDEQF
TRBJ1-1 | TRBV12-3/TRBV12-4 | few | ASRAPTGNTEAF
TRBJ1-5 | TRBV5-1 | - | ASSFTGEGNQPQH
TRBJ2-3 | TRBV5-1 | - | ASSSGDSDTQY
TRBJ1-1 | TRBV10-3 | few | AISDTRDTEAF
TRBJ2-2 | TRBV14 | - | ASSQQGRAGELF
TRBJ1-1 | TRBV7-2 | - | ASSLAPLKMNTEAF
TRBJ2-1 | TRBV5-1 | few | ASSLTRNEQF
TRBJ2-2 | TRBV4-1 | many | ASSHTRDRKNTGELF
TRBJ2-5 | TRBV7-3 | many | ASSQGTRLGETQY
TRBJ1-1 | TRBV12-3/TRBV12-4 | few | ASSLTGGFAF
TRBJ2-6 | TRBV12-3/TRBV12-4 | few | ASSSGLANVLT
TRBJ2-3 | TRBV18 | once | ASSLQGQGATDTQY
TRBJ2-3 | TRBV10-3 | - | AISDLGRGGLNTQY
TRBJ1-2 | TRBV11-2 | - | ASSLDVWQDYGYT
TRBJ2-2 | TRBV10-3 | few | AISAALVAGELF
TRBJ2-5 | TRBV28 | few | ASSSTGTSGSRETQY
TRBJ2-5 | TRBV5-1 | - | ASSLVEGFVETQY
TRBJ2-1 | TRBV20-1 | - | SAGPAYNEQF
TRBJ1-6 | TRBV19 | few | ASSTTGDHSPLH
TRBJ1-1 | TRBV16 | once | ASSRNLGTGEIMNTEAF
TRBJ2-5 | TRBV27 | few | ASSLFWLAETQY